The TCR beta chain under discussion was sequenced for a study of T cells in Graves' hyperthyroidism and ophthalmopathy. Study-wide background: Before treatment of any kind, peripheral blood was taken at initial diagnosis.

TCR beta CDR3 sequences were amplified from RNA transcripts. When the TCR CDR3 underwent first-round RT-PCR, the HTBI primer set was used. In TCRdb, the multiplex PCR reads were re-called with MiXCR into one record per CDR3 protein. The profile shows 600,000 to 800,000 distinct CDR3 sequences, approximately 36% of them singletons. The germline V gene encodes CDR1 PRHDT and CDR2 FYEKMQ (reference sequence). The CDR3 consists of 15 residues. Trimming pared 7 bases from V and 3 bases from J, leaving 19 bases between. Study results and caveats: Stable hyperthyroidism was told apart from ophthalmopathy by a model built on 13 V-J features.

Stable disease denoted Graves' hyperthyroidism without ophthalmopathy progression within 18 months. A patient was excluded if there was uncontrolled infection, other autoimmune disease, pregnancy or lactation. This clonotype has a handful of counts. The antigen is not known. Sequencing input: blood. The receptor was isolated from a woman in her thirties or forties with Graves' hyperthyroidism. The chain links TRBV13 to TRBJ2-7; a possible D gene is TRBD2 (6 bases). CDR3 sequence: CASNSPGDGVYEQYF. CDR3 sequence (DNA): TGTGCCAGCAACTCCCCGGGGGATGGAGTCTACGAGCAGTACTTC.